This is a list of T cell receptor beta chains from one sample in a study of cytomegalovirus exposure and HLA in healthy donors. Sequencing was performed with immunoSEQ multiplex PCR; in TCRdb, only in-frame clones are kept and a portion is missing. The sample lists 180,000 or so clones; 86% were seen once. The sequencing sample was made of PBMCs. The receptor set was obtained from a man aged 25-40 years in good health and CMV-seropositive. Both conserved end residues are part of each CDR3. The D gene is left open where the match is weak. Clone size, where shown, is once, few, many, or a class for clones that have expanded.

d_call: .
v_call: TRBV5-4
j_call: TRBJ2-2
clone_size: .
cdr3_nt: TGTGCCAGCAGCTTGGGTCGGGACGGAGGGGCCGGGGAGCTGTTTTTT
cdr3_aa: CASSLGRDGGAGELFF

d_call: TRBD1
v_call: TRBV6-5
j_call: TRBJ2-7
clone_size: .
cdr3_nt: TGTGCCAGCAGTTGGAATCCGGGGACAGACCACGAGCAGTACTTC
cdr3_aa: CASSWNPGTDHEQYF

d_call: .
v_call: TRBV30
j_call: TRBJ2-7
clone_size: .
cdr3_nt: TGTGCCTGGAGCAAGTTCCCCCACTCCTACGAGCAGTACTTC
cdr3_aa: CAWSKFPHSYEQYF

d_call: TRBD2
v_call: TRBV5-1
j_call: TRBJ2-7
clone_size: .
cdr3_nt: TGCGCCAGCAGCCACGAGGGGGGTAGCGGGGACGAGCAGTACTTC
cdr3_aa: CASSHEGGSGDEQYF

d_call: .
v_call: TRBV7-9
j_call: TRBJ2-1
clone_size: .
cdr3_nt: TGTGCCAGCAGCGAAGACGGGGCAACGTACAATGAGCAGTTCTTC
cdr3_aa: CASSEDGATYNEQFF

d_call: .
v_call: TRBV19
j_call: TRBJ2-7
clone_size: .
cdr3_nt: TGTGCCAGTAGTCCCGCAGGGTCCTACGAGCAGTACTTC
cdr3_aa: CASSPAGSYEQYF

d_call: .
v_call: TRBV2
j_call: TRBJ1-2
clone_size: .
cdr3_nt: TGTGCCAGCAGTTTGGACAGTTACTATGGCTACACCTTC
cdr3_aa: CASSLDSYYGYTF

d_call: .
v_call: TRBV12-2
j_call: TRBJ2-7
clone_size: .
cdr3_nt: TGTGCAAGTCGCCTCAACCAGACAGCACGACTTCCCTACGAGCAGTACTTC
cdr3_aa: CASRLNQTARLPYEQYF

d_call: TRBD1
v_call: TRBV28
j_call: TRBJ2-1
clone_size: .
cdr3_nt: TGTGCCAGCAGTCCCATACAGGGGAGATCCTACAATGAGCAGTTCTTC
cdr3_aa: CASSPIQGRSYNEQFF

d_call: .
v_call: TRBV28
j_call: TRBJ2-7
clone_size: .
cdr3_nt: TGTGCCAGCAGGGGGAGTTCCTGGGGGCGAGGGGTCGAGCAGTACTTC
cdr3_aa: CASRGSSWGRGVEQYF

d_call: TRBD1
v_call: TRBV6-6
j_call: TRBJ1-2
clone_size: .
cdr3_nt: TGTGCCAGCAGACGGGACAGCAACTATGGCTACACCTTC
cdr3_aa: CASRRDSNYGYTF

d_call: .
v_call: TRBV19
j_call: TRBJ2-5
clone_size: .
cdr3_nt: TGTGCCAGTAGTATAGTCGGAGGTACGGGAGTAGGAGAGACCCAGTACTTC
cdr3_aa: CASSIVGGTGVGETQYF

d_call: TRBD2
v_call: TRBV9
j_call: TRBJ2-7
clone_size: .
cdr3_nt: TGTGCCAGCAGCCCCGACAGGGTGGCGGGAGGGCCGAGTGGGAGGTCGGGGCAGTACTTC
cdr3_aa: CASSPDRVAGGPSGRSGQYF

d_call: TRBD2
v_call: TRBV18
j_call: TRBJ2-1
clone_size: .
cdr3_nt: TGTGCCAGCTCCCTGGGCGCGGGAGTAGTCAGTGAGCAGTTCTTC
cdr3_aa: CASSLGAGVVSEQFF

d_call: .
v_call: TRBV5-1
j_call: TRBJ1-3
clone_size: .
cdr3_nt: TGCGCCAGCAGCTTGGACAGTCGCTCTGGAAACACCATATATTTT
cdr3_aa: CASSLDSRSGNTIYF

d_call: .
v_call: TRBV19
j_call: TRBJ1-2
clone_size: .
cdr3_nt: TGTGCCACCCTCGGGAGGGAACACTATGGCTACACCTTC
cdr3_aa: CATLGREHYGYTF

d_call: TRBD2
v_call: TRBV27
j_call: TRBJ2-7
clone_size: many
cdr3_nt: TGTGCCAGCAGTCCGGGGGGAGGCTCCTACGAGCAGTACTTC
cdr3_aa: CASSPGGGSYEQYF

d_call: TRBD1
v_call: TRBV7-2
j_call: TRBJ1-1
clone_size: .
cdr3_nt: TGTGCCAGCAGCTCCAAGACAGGGACTGAAGCTTTCTTT
cdr3_aa: CASSSKTGTEAFF

d_call: TRBD2
v_call: TRBV29-1
j_call: TRBJ2-7
clone_size: .
cdr3_nt: TGCAGCGTTGATGGATACCGGACTAGCGGGGGGGTGCGCTACGAGCAGTACTTC
cdr3_aa: CSVDGYRTSGGVRYEQYF

d_call: .
v_call: TRBV30
j_call: TRBJ2-5
clone_size: .
cdr3_nt: TGTGCCTGGGGGACTCTCGGGGACCAAGAGACCCAGTACTTC
cdr3_aa: CAWGTLGDQETQYF

d_call: .
v_call: TRBV5-4
j_call: TRBJ2-5
clone_size: .
cdr3_nt: TGTGCCAGCAGCCCTTCTCCACAAGAGACCCAGTACTTC
cdr3_aa: CASSPSPQETQYF

d_call: TRBD2
v_call: TRBV2
j_call: TRBJ2-5
clone_size: .
cdr3_nt: TGTGCCAGCAGTGCCAGCGGGGGCAGGGAAGAGACCCAGTACTTC
cdr3_aa: CASSASGGREETQYF

d_call: TRBD1
v_call: TRBV7-6
j_call: TRBJ1-4
clone_size: .
cdr3_nt: TGTGCCAGCAGCTTTACGACAGGGAACCTTAATGAAAAACTGTTTTTT
cdr3_aa: CASSFTTGNLNEKLFF

d_call: .
v_call: TRBV2
j_call: TRBJ2-7
clone_size: .
cdr3_nt: TGTGCCAGCAAACAAAGGTGGGACGGAACCTACGAGCAGTACTTC
cdr3_aa: CASKQRWDGTYEQYF

d_call: .
v_call: TRBV6-1
j_call: TRBJ1-1
clone_size: once
cdr3_nt: TGTGCCAGCAGTGTAGGGCAGGGCGGCGACACTGAAGCTTTCTTT
cdr3_aa: CASSVGQGGDTEAFF

d_call: TRBD1
v_call: TRBV27
j_call: TRBJ2-7
clone_size: .
cdr3_nt: TGTGCCAGCAGTTTTGCGACAGGGGATCCCTACGAGCAGTACTTC
cdr3_aa: CASSFATGDPYEQYF

d_call: TRBD1
v_call: TRBV7-7
j_call: TRBJ2-1
clone_size: .
cdr3_nt: TGTGCTAGCGGCCGGGACAGGTGGGACAATGAGCAGTTCTTC
cdr3_aa: CASGRDRWDNEQFF

d_call: TRBD2
v_call: TRBV7-9
j_call: TRBJ2-1
clone_size: .
cdr3_nt: TGTGCCAGCAGCTCCCCCTATGCGGGAGGGACGGATGAGCAGTTCTTC
cdr3_aa: CASSSPYAGGTDEQFF

d_call: TRBD1
v_call: TRBV4-2
j_call: TRBJ1-1
clone_size: .
cdr3_nt: TGTGCCAGCAGCCAAGCCGGGACAGCAATTGTAGCTTTCTTT
cdr3_aa: CASSQAGTAIVAFF

d_call: .
v_call: TRBV14
j_call: TRBJ2-7
clone_size: few
cdr3_nt: TGTGCCAGCAGCCGAGACAGAGCCTACGAGCAGTACTTC
cdr3_aa: CASSRDRAYEQYF

d_call: TRBD2
v_call: TRBV25-1
j_call: TRBJ2-3
clone_size: .
cdr3_nt: TGTGCCAGCAGTTTAGGGACTAGCGGGAGCAATACGCAGTATTTT
cdr3_aa: CASSLGTSGSNTQYF

d_call: .
v_call: TRBV28
j_call: TRBJ2-5
clone_size: .
cdr3_nt: TGTGCCAGCCGTACCGTGGGGCCCGGGGAGACCCAGTACTTC
cdr3_aa: CASRTVGPGETQYF

d_call: .
v_call: TRBV6-5
j_call: TRBJ1-1
clone_size: .
cdr3_nt: TGTGCCAGCAGTTACCGGGGAGACGGGGCTGAAGCTTTCTTT
cdr3_aa: CASSYRGDGAEAFF

d_call: .
v_call: TRBV2
j_call: TRBJ2-1
clone_size: .
cdr3_nt: TGTGCCAGCAGTGAAGCGAGGGCCGCTCCACGGGATGAGCAGTTCTTC
cdr3_aa: CASSEARAAPRDEQFF

d_call: TRBD2
v_call: TRBV5-1
j_call: TRBJ2-3
clone_size: .
cdr3_nt: TGCGCCAGCAGCGCCGATACTAGCGGCACAGATACGCAGTATTTT
cdr3_aa: CASSADTSGTDTQYF

d_call: .
v_call: TRBV27
j_call: TRBJ1-1
clone_size: .
cdr3_nt: TGTGCCAGCAGTTTAGTCAGAGACACTGAAGCTTTCTTT
cdr3_aa: CASSLVRDTEAFF

d_call: TRBD1
v_call: TRBV11-2
j_call: TRBJ1-4
clone_size: .
cdr3_nt: TGTGCCAGCAGCCCCGGACAGGGGTCGACTAATGAAAAACTGTTTTTT
cdr3_aa: CASSPGQGSTNEKLFF

d_call: TRBD2
v_call: TRBV19
j_call: TRBJ2-1
clone_size: .
cdr3_nt: TGTGCCAGTAGTGTAGCGGGAGGGCAGGACAATGAGCAGTTCTTC
cdr3_aa: CASSVAGGQDNEQFF

d_call: TRBD1
v_call: TRBV5-4
j_call: TRBJ2-7
clone_size: .
cdr3_nt: TGTGCCAGCAGCTTGGGACAGGGGGGGTACGAGCAGTACTTC
cdr3_aa: CASSLGQGGYEQYF

d_call: TRBD1
v_call: TRBV6-7
j_call: TRBJ1-6
clone_size: .
cdr3_nt: TGTGCCAGCAGTTACACAGGGGGGAATTCACCCCTCCACTTT
cdr3_aa: CASSYTGGNSPLHF

d_call: TRBD1
v_call: TRBV11-2
j_call: TRBJ2-1
clone_size: .
cdr3_nt: TGTGCCAGCAGTAATTACAGGGGGCCGCCCTACAATGAGCAGTTCTTC
cdr3_aa: CASSNYRGPPYNEQFF